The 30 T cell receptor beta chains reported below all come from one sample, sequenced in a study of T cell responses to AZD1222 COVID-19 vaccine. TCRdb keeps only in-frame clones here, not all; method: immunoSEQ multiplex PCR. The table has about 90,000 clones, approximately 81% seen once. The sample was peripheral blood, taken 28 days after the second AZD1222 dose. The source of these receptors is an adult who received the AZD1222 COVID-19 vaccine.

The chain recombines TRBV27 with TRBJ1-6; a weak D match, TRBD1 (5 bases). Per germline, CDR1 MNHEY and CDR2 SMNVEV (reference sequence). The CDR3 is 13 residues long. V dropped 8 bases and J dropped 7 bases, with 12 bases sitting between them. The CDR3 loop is CASGQGYNSPLHF. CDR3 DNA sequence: TGTGCCAGCGGCCAGGGCTACAATTCACCCCTCCACTTT.

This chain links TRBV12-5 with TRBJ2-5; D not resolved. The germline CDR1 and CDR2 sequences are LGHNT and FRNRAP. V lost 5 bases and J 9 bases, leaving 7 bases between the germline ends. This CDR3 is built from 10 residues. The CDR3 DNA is TGTGCTAGTGGTGATATGGCCCAGTACTTC. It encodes CASGDMAQYF.

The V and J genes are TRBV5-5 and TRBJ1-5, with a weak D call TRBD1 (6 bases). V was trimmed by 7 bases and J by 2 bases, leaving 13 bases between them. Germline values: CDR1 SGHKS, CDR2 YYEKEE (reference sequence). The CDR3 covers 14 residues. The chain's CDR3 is CASERGVGNQPQHF. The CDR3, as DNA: TGTGCCAGCGAGAGGGGGGTTGGCAATCAGCCCCAGCATTTT.

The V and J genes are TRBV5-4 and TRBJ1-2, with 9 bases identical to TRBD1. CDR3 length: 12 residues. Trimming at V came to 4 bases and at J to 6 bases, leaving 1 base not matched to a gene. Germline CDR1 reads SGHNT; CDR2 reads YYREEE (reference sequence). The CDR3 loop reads CASSRTGDGYTF. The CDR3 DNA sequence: TGTGCCAGCAGCCGGACAGGGGATGGCTACACCTTC.

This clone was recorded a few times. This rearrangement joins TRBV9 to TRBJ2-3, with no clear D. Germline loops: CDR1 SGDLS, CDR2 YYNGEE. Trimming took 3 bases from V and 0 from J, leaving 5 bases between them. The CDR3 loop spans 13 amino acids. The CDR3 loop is CASSGFSTDTQYF. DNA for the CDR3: TGTGCCAGCAGCGGATTTAGCACAGATACGCAGTATTTT. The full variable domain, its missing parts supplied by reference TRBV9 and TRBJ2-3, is DSGVTQTPKHLITATGQRVTLRCSPRSGDLSVYWYQQSLDQGLQFLIQYYNGEERAKGNILERFSAQQFPDLHSELNLSSLELGDSALYFCASSGFSTDTQYFGPGTRLTVL.

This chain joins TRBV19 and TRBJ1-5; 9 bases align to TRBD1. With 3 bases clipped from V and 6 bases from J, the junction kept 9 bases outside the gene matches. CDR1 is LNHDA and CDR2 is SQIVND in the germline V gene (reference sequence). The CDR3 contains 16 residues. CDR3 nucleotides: TGTGCCAGTAGTATCCCGACAGGGGGATCATCTCAGCCCCAGCATTTT. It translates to CASSIPTGGSSQPQHF.

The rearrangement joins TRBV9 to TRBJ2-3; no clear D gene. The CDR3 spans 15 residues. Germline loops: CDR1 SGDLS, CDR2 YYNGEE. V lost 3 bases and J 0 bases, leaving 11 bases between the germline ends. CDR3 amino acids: CASSGLRQSTDTQYF. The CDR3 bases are TGTGCCAGCAGCGGGCTTCGGCAGAGCACAGATACGCAGTATTTT.

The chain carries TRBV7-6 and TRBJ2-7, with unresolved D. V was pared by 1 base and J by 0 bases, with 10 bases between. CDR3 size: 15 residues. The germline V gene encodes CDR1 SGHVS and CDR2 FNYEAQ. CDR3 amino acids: CASSLGSLSSYEQYF. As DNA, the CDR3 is TGTGCCAGCAGCTTAGGCTCCCTGAGCTCCTACGAGCAGTACTTC.

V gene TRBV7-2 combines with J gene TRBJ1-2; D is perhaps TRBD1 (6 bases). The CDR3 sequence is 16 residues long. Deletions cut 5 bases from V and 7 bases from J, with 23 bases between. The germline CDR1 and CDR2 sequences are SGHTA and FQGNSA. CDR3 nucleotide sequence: TGTGCCAGCAGCCCCGGAGCCGGGACAAGGTTTGCTGGCTACACCTTC. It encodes CASSPGAGTRFAGYTF. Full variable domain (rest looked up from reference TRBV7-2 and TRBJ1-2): GAGVSQSPSNKVTEKGKDVELRCDPISGHTALYWYRQSLGQGLEFLIYFQGNSAPDKSGLPSDRFSAERTGGSVSTLTIQRTQQEDSAVYLCASSPGAGTRFAGYTFGSGTRLTVV.

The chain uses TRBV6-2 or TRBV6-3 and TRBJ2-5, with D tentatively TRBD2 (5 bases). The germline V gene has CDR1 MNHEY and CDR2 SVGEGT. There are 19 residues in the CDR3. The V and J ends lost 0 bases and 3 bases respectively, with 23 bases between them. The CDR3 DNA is TGTGCCAGCAGTTACTCCCCCAGTAGGGCGGCGGAGGCCAAAGAGACCCAGTACTTC. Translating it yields CASSYSPSRAAEAKETQYF.

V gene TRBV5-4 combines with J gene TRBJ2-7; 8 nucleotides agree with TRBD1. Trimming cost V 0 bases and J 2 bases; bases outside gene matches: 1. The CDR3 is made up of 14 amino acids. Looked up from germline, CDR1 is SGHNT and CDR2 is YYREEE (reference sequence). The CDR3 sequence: CASSLEQGAYEQYF. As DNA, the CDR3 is TGTGCCAGCAGCTTGGAACAGGGGGCCTACGAGCAGTACTTC.

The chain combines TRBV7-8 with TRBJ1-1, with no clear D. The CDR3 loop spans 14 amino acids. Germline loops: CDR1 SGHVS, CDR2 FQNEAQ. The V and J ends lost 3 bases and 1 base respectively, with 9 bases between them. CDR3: CASSLKTENTEAFF. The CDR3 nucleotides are TGTGCCAGCAGCTTGAAGACCGAGAACACTGAAGCTTTCTTT.

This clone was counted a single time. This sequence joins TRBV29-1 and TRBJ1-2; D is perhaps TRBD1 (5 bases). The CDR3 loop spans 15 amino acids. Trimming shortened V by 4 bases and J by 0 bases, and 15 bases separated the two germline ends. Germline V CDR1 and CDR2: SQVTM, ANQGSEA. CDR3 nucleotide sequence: TGCAGCGTTGGAGGGGTTGGGTACCCTAACTATGGCTACACCTTC. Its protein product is CSVGGVGYPNYGYTF.

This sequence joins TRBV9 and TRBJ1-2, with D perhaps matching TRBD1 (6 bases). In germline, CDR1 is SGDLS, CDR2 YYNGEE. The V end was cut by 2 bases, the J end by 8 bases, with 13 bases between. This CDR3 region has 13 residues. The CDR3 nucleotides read TGTGCCAGCAGCGTGACAGGTTCGGGGGGCTACACCTTC. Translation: CASSVTGSGGYTF. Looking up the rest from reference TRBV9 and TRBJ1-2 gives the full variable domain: DSGVTQTPKHLITATGQRVTLRCSPRSGDLSVYWYQQSLDQGLQFLIQYYNGEERAKGNILERFSAQQFPDLHSELNLSSLELGDSALYFCASSVTGSGGYTFGSGTRLTVV.

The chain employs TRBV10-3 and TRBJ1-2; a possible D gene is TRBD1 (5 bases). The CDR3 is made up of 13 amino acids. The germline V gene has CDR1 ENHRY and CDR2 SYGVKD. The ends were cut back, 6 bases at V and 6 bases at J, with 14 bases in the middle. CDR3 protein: CAISGDGANGYTF. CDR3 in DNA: TGTGCCATCAGCGGGGACGGTGCCAATGGCTACACCTTC.

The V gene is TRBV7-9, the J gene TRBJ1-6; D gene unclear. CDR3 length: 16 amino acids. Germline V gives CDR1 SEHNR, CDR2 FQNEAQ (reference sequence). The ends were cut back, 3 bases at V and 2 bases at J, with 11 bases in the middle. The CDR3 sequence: CASSFFMGTYNSPLHF. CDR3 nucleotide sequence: TGTGCCAGCAGCTTTTTTATGGGGACCTATAATTCACCCCTCCACTTT. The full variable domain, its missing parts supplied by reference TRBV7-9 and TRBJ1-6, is DTGVSQNPRHKITKRGQNVTFRCDPISEHNRLYWYRQTLGQGPEFLTYFQNEAQLEKSRLLSDRFSAERPKGSFSTLEIQRTEQGDSAMYLCASSFFMGTYNSPLHFGNGTRLTVT.

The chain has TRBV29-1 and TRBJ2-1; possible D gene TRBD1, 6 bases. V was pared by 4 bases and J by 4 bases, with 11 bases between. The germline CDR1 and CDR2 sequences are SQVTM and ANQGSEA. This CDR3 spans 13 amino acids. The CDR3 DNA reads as TGCAGCGTTGTCCGGGACATATACAATGAGCAGTTCTTC. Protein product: CSVVRDIYNEQFF.

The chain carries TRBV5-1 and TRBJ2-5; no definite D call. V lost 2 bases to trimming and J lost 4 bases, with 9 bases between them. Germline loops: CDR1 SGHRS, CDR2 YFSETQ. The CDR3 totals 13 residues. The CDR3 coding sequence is TGCGCCAGCAGCTTCGAGGCCCTAGAGACCCAGTACTTC. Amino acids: CASSFEALETQYF.

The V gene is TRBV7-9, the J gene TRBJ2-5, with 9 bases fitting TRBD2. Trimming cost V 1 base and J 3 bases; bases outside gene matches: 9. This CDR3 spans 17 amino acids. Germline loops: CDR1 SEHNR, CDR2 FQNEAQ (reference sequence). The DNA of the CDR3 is TGTGCCAGCAGCTTAGGCGGGGGGGCCTCCGAAAAAGAGACCCAGTACTTC. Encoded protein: CASSLGGGASEKETQYF.

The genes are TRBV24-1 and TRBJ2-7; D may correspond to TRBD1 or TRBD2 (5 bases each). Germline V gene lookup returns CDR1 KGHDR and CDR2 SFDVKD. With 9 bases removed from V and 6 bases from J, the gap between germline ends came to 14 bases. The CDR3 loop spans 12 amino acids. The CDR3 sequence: CATEDSRGEQYF. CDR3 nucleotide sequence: TGTGCCACCGAGGACTCGAGGGGCGAGCAGTACTTC.

CDR3 nucleotide sequence: TGTGCCTGGAGTGTACTCTCAGCGGGAGGACAGGATGAGCAGTTCTTC. Amino acid sequence: CAWSVLSAGGQDEQFF. The J gene is TRBJ2-1, the V gene TRBV30, with 9 bases aligning to TRBD2. This CDR3 is 16 amino acids long. Trimming cost V 0 bases and J 8 bases; bases outside gene matches: 11. The germline V gene has CDR1 GTSNPN and CDR2 SVGIG (reference sequence).

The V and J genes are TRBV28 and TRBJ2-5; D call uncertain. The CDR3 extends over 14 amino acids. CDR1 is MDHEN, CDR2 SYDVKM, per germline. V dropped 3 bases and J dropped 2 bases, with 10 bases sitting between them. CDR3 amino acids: CASSLVRIQETQYF. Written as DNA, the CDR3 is TGTGCCAGCAGTTTGGTTCGAATACAAGAGACCCAGTACTTC.

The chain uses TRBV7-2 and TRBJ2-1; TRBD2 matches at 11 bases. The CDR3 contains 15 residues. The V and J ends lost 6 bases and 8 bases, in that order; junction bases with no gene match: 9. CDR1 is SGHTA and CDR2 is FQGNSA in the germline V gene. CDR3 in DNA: TGTGCCAGCAGGCTGAGACTAGCGGGAAGGGATGAGCAGTTCTTC. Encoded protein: CASRLRLAGRDEQFF.

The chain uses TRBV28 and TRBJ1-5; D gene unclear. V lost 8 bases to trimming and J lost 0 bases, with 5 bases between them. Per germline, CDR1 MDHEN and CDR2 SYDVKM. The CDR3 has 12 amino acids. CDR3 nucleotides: TGTGCCAGCGGTGATAGCAATCAGCCCCAGCATTTT. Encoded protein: CASGDSNQPQHF.

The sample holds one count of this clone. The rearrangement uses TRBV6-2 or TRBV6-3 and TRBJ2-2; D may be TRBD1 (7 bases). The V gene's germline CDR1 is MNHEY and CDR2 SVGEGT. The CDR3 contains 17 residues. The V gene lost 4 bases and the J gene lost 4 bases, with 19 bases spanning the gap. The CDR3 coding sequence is TGTGCCAGCAGTTCCCCCCCAGGGGGGAGACCCACCGGGGAGCTGTTTTTT. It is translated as CASSSPPGGRPTGELFF.

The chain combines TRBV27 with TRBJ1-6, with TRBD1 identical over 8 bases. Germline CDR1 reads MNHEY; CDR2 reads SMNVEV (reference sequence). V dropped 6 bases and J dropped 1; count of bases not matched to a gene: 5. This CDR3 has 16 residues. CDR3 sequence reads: CASRVGQGSYNSPLHF. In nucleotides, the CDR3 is TGTGCCAGCAGAGTCGGACAGGGATCCTATAATTCACCCCTCCACTTT.

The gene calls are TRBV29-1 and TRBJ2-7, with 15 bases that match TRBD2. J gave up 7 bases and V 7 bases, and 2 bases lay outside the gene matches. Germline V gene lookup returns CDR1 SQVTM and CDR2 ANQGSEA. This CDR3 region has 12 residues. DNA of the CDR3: TGCAGCGCCGGACTAGCGGGAGGGGAGCAGTACTTC. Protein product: CSAGLAGGEQYF.

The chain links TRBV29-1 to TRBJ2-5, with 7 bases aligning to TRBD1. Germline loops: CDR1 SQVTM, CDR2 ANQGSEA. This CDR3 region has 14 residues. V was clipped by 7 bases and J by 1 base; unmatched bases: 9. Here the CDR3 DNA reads TGCAGCGCTACCCGGGACAGAGGCCAAGAGACCCAGTACTTC. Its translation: CSATRDRGQETQYF.

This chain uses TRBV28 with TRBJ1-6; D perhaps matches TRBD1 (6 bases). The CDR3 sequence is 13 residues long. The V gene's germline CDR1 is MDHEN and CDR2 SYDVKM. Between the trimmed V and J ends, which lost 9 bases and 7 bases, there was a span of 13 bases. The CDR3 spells CARGDTDNSPLHF. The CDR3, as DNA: TGTGCCAGAGGGGACACCGACAATTCACCCCTCCACTTT.

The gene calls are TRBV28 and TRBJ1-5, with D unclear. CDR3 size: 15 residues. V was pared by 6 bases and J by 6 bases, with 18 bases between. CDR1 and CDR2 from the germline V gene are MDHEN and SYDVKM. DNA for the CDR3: TGTGCCAGCAGCCCCGGGAGGAGGGCGGGTCAGCCCCAGCATTTT. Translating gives CASSPGRRAGQPQHF.